Reported below is one TCR beta chain. What it recognizes is unknown. This sample was taken from a study of T cell responses to AZD1222 COVID-19 vaccine. Clones were read by immunoSEQ multiplex PCR, and TCRdb kept only the in-frame ones, dropping some. The sample contains roughly 48,000 clones, 70% to 90% of which appear only once. Study findings and constraints: Nearly half of spike-specific TCRs reportedly target unmutated variant regions. Donors were largely white British and mainly female; clonal diversity was possibly underestimated. Spike-specific TCR breadth rose after two AZD1222 doses, and depth rose as well. CD4 TCRs linked to vaccination spanned spike, dominating at 160-218 and 743-854.

CDR1 MDHEN and CDR2 SYDVKM come from the germline V gene. V was clipped by 3 bases and J by 3 bases, with 12 bases between them. This CDR3 comprises 15 residues. This TCR came from an adult who received the AZD1222 COVID-19 vaccine. The chain has TRBV28 and TRBJ2-1; D possibly corresponds to TRBD2 (5 bases). The sample in question was peripheral blood, obtained 28 days after the second AZD1222 dose. CDR3 sequence: CASSFEGSGYNEQFF. As DNA, the CDR3 is TGTGCCAGCAGTTTCGAGGGTTCGGGCTACAATGAGCAGTTCTTC. Variable domain in full (rest from reference TRBV28 and TRBJ2-1): DVKVTQSSRYLVKRTGEKVFLECVQDMDHENMFWYRQDPGLGLRLIYFSYDVKMKEKGDIPEGYSVSREKKERFSLILESASTNQTSMYLCASSFEGSGYNEQFFGPGTRLTVL.